Listed here are 26 T cell receptor beta chains from one sample, sequenced in a study of molecular identifiers for immune sequencing clone quantification. Each CDR3 protein is one row after TCRdb ran MiXCR on the PCR reads. Found here are about 97,000 distinct CDR3 sequences, about 24% of them singletons; the top ten hold under 1%. Sequenced sample: naive CD8+ T cells from blood, with Jurkat cell RNA spiked in. As for subset: FACS-sorted CD8+CD4-CCR7+CD45RA+ naive T cells. The receptors were sampled from a human donor in good health. Some libraries in this study had Jurkat cell RNA spiked in.

The chain links TRBV6-2 or TRBV6-3 to TRBJ2-3; 8 bases fit TRBD1. The CDR3 consists of 16 residues. Germline trimming cut 2 bases from V and 2 bases from J; bases unmatched to any gene: 6. Germline V CDR1 and CDR2: MNHEY, SVGEGT. The chain's CDR3 is CASSYEGQGITDTQYF. The CDR3 DNA sequence: TGTGCCAGCAGTTACGAAGGACAGGGTATCACAGATACGCAGTATTTT.

This clonotype was seen many times. Mismatch with germline at one junction end may stem from a read error. The rearrangement uses TRBV7-7 and TRBJ2-1; 7 bases match TRBD2. Germline V gives CDR1 SSHAT, CDR2 FNYEAQ (reference sequence). The CDR3 sequence is 18 residues long. The CDR3 spells CASSLVPMVRGSYNEQFF. The CDR3 bases are TGTGCTAGCAGCTTAGTCCCCATGGTCCGCGGGAGTTACAATGAGCAGTTCTTC.

This clonotype was observed a handful of times. This chain links TRBV6-2 or TRBV6-3 with TRBJ2-3; weak D call: TRBD2 (7 bases). The CDR3 runs 16 residues. Trimming cost V 2 bases and J 1 base, with 13 bases left between them. CDR1 and CDR2 (germline): MNHEY, SVGEGT. Here the CDR3 DNA reads TGTGCCAGCAGTTACGGCGGGGGCTATGGCACAGATACGCAGTATTTT. Its translation: CASSYGGGYGTDTQYF.

This chain uses TRBV12-3 or TRBV12-4 with TRBJ2-7; D perhaps matches TRBD1 (5 bases). The CDR3 has 13 residues. With 6 bases removed from V and 0 bases from J, the gap between germline ends came to 9 bases. DNA of the CDR3: TGTGCCAGCAGGACAGATTACTCCTACGAGCAGTACTTC. It codes for CASRTDYSYEQYF.

The chain joins TRBV7-2 to TRBJ2-7; tentatively, D is TRBD2 (5 bases). The V gene's germline CDR1 is SGHTA and CDR2 FQGNSA. The CDR3 has 12 residues. Trimming stripped 8 bases from V and 6 bases from J, with 14 bases between. The CDR3 protein is CASPGVRSEQYF. The CDR3 DNA reads TGTGCCAGCCCCGGGGTCCGAAGCGAGCAGTACTTC.

This clonotype was counted a few times. The genes are TRBV3-1 and TRBJ1-1; a possible D gene is TRBD1 (6 bases). This CDR3 contains 14 residues. V lost 1 base, J lost 3 bases, and 9 bases lay in between. Germline V CDR1 and CDR2: LGHDT, YNNKEL (reference sequence). The CDR3 coding sequence is TGTGCCAGCAGCCAAGCTACAGGGTACACTGAAGCTTTCTTT. Its translation: CASSQATGYTEAFF.

This clonotype was observed a few times. The V and J genes are TRBV20-1 and TRBJ2-1, with D perhaps TRBD1 or TRBD2 (7 bases each). The CDR3 length is 16 residues. CDR1 is DFQATT and CDR2 is SNEGSKA in the germline V gene (reference sequence). The CDR3 DNA reads as TGCACTCCGTCGCAGACAGGGACTAACTCCTACAATGAGCAGTTCTTC. Its translation: CTPSQTGTNSYNEQFF.

On this clonotype itself: A much larger clone lies one base from this, so it may be a read error. The chain combines TRBV5-1 with TRBJ1-1, with 7 positions matching TRBD1. CDR1 is SGHRS, CDR2 YFSETQ, per germline. The length of the CDR3 is 16 residues. CDR3 coding DNA: TGCGCCAGCAGCCCAGGACGGACAGGCCCGAGGACTGGAGCTTTCTTT. Protein: CASSPGRTGPRTGAFF.

This clonotype has ten or more counts. V gene TRBV20-1 combines with J gene TRBJ2-3; the match to TRBD2 covers 10 bases. Germline CDR1 is DFQATT and CDR2 is SNEGSKA (reference sequence). CDR3 length: 15 amino acids. Unmatched junction bases numbered 8, after V lost 6 bases and J lost 2 bases. The CDR3 nucleotides read TGCAGTGCCCAGGTAGCGGGGGGTACCACAGATACGCAGTATTTT. It is translated as CSAQVAGGTTDTQYF.

This chain links TRBV30 with TRBJ1-2, with D unresolved. Trimming shortened V by 0 bases and J by 1 base, and 12 bases separated the two germline ends. The CDR3 spans 15 residues. Germline-derived CDR1 and CDR2 are GTSNPN and SVGIG (reference sequence). The DNA for the CDR3 is TGTGCCTGGAGTGTAGGGTCGTTAAGTAACTATGGCTACACCTTC. Amino acid sequence: CAWSVGSLSNYGYTF.

There are many counts of this clonotype. This sequence joins TRBV9 and TRBJ2-1, with D unclear. V lost 2 bases and J 9 bases, leaving 6 bases between the germline ends. CDR1 is SGDLS and CDR2 is YYNGEE in the germline V gene. The CDR3 contains 11 residues. The chain's CDR3 is CASSVSGEQFF. CDR3 DNA: TGTGCCAGCAGCGTGTCCGGTGAGCAGTTCTTC.

This clonotype was picked up a small number of times. The chain couples TRBV5-6 to TRBJ2-1, with D perhaps given as TRBD1 or TRBD2 (5 bases each). The CDR3 extends over 14 amino acids. Trimming shortened V by 6 bases and J by 6 bases, and 16 bases separated the two germline ends. The germline gives CDR1 SGHDT, CDR2 YYEEEE. The CDR3 here is CASTSRGMINEQFF. The CDR3 nucleotides are TGTGCCAGCACCTCGAGGGGAATGATCAATGAGCAGTTCTTC.

Of note for this clonotype: A much bigger clone sits one base away, suggesting this may be a read error. The gene calls are TRBV7-2 and TRBJ2-7; no reliable D call. The CDR3 covers 14 residues. Germline CDR1 reads SGHTA; CDR2 reads FQGNSA. For the CDR3, the DNA is TGTGCCGGCAGCCGTCTCCTACCATCCTACGAGCAGTACTTC. Protein: CAGSRLLPSYEQYF.

This clonotype turned up a few times. This may stem from a read error, because a much larger clone lies one nucleotide away. V usage is TRBV5-1 and J usage is TRBJ2-7, with 7 bases aligning to TRBD1. The CDR3 runs 15 residues. Per germline, CDR1 SGHRS and CDR2 YFSETQ. Trimming took 0 bases from V and 2 from J; bases not matched to a gene: 5. The CDR3 nucleotides are TGCGCCAGCAGCTTGGTGACAGGGCCCCCCTACGAGCAGTACTTC. Encoded protein: CASSLVTGPPYEQYF.

At least ten counts were recorded for this clonotype. The V and J genes are TRBV5-4 and TRBJ2-3; D is unclear. Germline values: CDR1 SGHNT, CDR2 YYREEE (reference sequence). CDR3 size: 15 residues. V was clipped by 1 base and J by 6 bases, with 15 bases between them. This CDR3 is CASSLTYSPGDTQYF. As DNA, the CDR3 is TGTGCCAGCAGCTTGACGTATTCTCCCGGGGATACGCAGTATTTT.

Many counts were recorded for this clonotype. The genes are TRBV27 and TRBJ1-2; no reliable D call. V lost 6 bases and J 4 bases, leaving 21 bases between the germline ends. CDR1 is MNHEY, CDR2 SMNVEV, per germline (reference sequence). CDR3 size: 16 residues. DNA for the CDR3: TGTGCCAGCAGCCCAACCCCGTTGACCCCTGCCTATGGCTACACCTTC. Translating it yields CASSPTPLTPAYGYTF.

The genes are TRBV6-2 or TRBV6-3 and TRBJ1-5; possibly TRBD1 for D (6 bases). CDR1 MNHEY and CDR2 SVGEGT come from the germline V gene. This CDR3 spans 14 amino acids. The ends were cut back, 7 bases at V and 5 bases at J, with 15 bases in the middle. CDR3 amino acids: CASNTGAMDQPQHF. The CDR3 DNA reads TGTGCCAGCAATACGGGGGCAATGGATCAGCCCCAGCATTTT.

This clonotype came up many times. The genes are TRBV2 and TRBJ1-3; 10 bases align to TRBD1. The CDR3 has 14 amino acids. Germline-derived CDR1 and CDR2 are SNHLY and FYNNEI. The ends lost 7 bases at V and 3 bases at J; junction bases unmatched: 3. The CDR3 loop reads CASMGQGFGNTIYF. The CDR3 DNA is TGTGCCAGCATGGGACAGGGGTTTGGAAACACCATATATTTT.

This clonotype was observed at least ten times. This CDR3 reads CASSSLQRARGNQPQHF. For the CDR3, the DNA is TGTGCCAGCAGTTCGCTCCAGAGAGCTCGGGGCAATCAGCCCCAGCATTTT. The chain uses TRBV27 and TRBJ1-5, with D uncertain. Trimming stripped 4 bases from V and 2 bases from J, with 18 bases between. The germline V gene has CDR1 MNHEY and CDR2 SMNVEV (reference sequence). CDR3 length equals 17 residues.

Many counts were recorded for this clonotype. The germline gene is not matched at one end of the junction; a read error may be the cause. This rearrangement joins TRBV9 to TRBJ2-1; D may correspond to TRBD1 or TRBD2 (6 bases each). Per germline, CDR1 SGDLS and CDR2 YYNGEE. CDR3 length equals 12 residues. The CDR3 coding sequence is TGTGCCAGCAGCAAGGGAACGGGGGCCCAGGCCTTC. Translating gives CASSKGTGAQAF.

This clonotype was found a few times. The chain is built from TRBV7-6 and TRBJ2-1; 8 positions agree with TRBD2. V lost 5 bases to trimming and J lost 9 bases; unmatched junction nucleotides: 6. Per the germline V gene, CDR1 is SGHVS and CDR2 is FNYEAQ. CDR3 length: 13 residues. The CDR3 sequence is CASSSGLALEQFF. The DNA of the CDR3 is TGTGCCAGCAGCAGCGGACTAGCCCTTGAGCAGTTCTTC.

V gene TRBV6-5 combines with J gene TRBJ2-3; 14 nucleotides align to TRBD2. The CDR3 is 16 amino acids. Trimming cost V 5 bases and J 5 bases; bases outside gene matches: 6. CDR1 is MNHEY and CDR2 is SVGAGI in the germline V gene. CDR3 residues: CASSPTSGRGVDTQYF. The CDR3 region has the DNA TGTGCCAGCAGTCCGACTAGCGGGAGGGGTGTAGATACGCAGTATTTT.

This clonotype has ten or more counts. V is TRBV28 and J is TRBJ1-1, with no clear D. The CDR3 length is 13 residues. CDR1 is MDHEN, CDR2 SYDVKM, per germline. With 2 bases removed from V and 2 bases from J, the gap between germline ends came to 6 bases. CDR3 residues: CASSLSDNTEAFF. DNA of the CDR3: TGTGCCAGCAGTTTAAGCGACAACACTGAAGCTTTCTTT. Drawing the rest from reference TRBV28 and TRBJ1-1, the complete variable domain is DVKVTQSSRYLVKRTGEKVFLECVQDMDHENMFWYRQDPGLGLRLIYFSYDVKMKEKGDIPEGYSVSREKKERFSLILESASTNQTSMYLCASSLSDNTEAFFGQGTRLTVV.

This clonotype has at least ten counts. The chain joins TRBV29-1 to TRBJ1-1; D gene unclear. This CDR3 contains 12 residues. V shed 4 bases and J shed 1 base, with 7 bases lying between them. Germline V gives CDR1 SQVTM, CDR2 ANQGSEA. CDR3 sequence reads: CSVGHQNTEAFF. DNA of the CDR3: TGCAGCGTTGGACACCAGAACACTGAAGCTTTCTTT.

Of note for this clonotype: Given a much more abundant clone one base away, this may be a read error. The chain links TRBV7-9 to TRBJ2-2; perhaps TRBD2 as D (6 bases). The length of the CDR3 is 16 residues. Germline V gene lookup returns CDR1 SEHNR and CDR2 FQNEAQ (reference sequence). Written as DNA, the CDR3 is TGTGCCAGCAGCTTTGCAAGTTCTCAGAACACCGGGGGGCTGTTTTTT. Its protein is CASSFASSQNTGGLFF. Combining the CDR3 with reference TRBV7-9 and TRBJ2-2 gives the whole variable domain DTGVSQNPRHKITKRGQNVTFRCDPISEHNRLYWYRQTLGQGPEFLTYFQNEAQLEKSRLLSDRFSAERPKGSFSTLEIQRTEQGDSAMYLCASSFASSQNTGGLFFGEGSRLTVL.

This clonotype was recorded at least ten times. Germline is not matched at one junction end, which may reflect a read error. The V and J genes are TRBV19 and TRBJ2-1, with D tentatively TRBD1 (5 bases). CDR3 size: 12 residues. Germline CDR1 is LNHDA and CDR2 is SQIVND (reference sequence). CDR3 DNA: TGTGCCAGTAGTGCCGGACATAACCTCTGGTCCTTC. Protein product: CASSAGHNLWSF.